This T cell receptor (beta chain) was captured in a study of blood T cells in healthy people across ages. Between the trimmed V and J ends, which lost 3 bases and 6 bases, there was a span of 17 bases. The CDR3 runs 15 residues. Germline V lookup: CDR1 MGHRA, CDR2 YSYEKL. PCR was performed a second time for roughly 7 to 12 cycles using a sample-barcoded 5' primer and a J-beta primer mix. Each sample provided no less than 2.5 million CDR3-containing paired-end reads. Each CDR3 protein gets one entry after TCRdb re-called the 5' RACE reads with MiXCR. Seen here are roughly 1.9 million distinct CDR3 sequences, around 42% observed once, and the top ten hold about 23%. In this sample, this clonotype turned up a few times.

The receptor was derived from a human donor in good health. The rearrangement uses TRBV4-1 and TRBJ1-1; D ambiguous. Sequencing was done on a sample of blood. The CDR3 loop is CASSHIGPRRPEAFF. In DNA, the CDR3 is TGCGCCAGCAGCCATATCGGGCCTCGAAGACCTGAAGCTTTCTTT.